A single TCR beta chain is shown here with its context. Methods used by the authors: Researchers report that nucleated cell counts were estimated from reference gene primer amplification. This table comes from immunoSEQ multiplex PCR, and its TCRdb copy is limited to in-frame clones, with some not included. Clone size and the V and J calls come from that table; the DNA yielded D and trimming. This sample has about 300,000 clones; 89% occur once, and the top ten carry 5% to 7.5%. Unmatched junction bases numbered 5, after V lost 4 bases and J lost 8 bases. Per germline, CDR1 MGHRA and CDR2 YSYEKL. This CDR3 is built from 13 residues. The entry originates in a study of blood T cell repertoires in COVID-19. Study context: From the United States, Italy and Spain came samples of acute and convalescent COVID-19. PBMCs, B-cell-depleted T cells, or T cells were the source of the cDNA or gDNA that made up the material.

Sequenced: peripheral blood. This receptor was taken from a man aged 18 to 29 who had recovered from COVID-19. The chain employs TRBV4-1 and TRBJ2-1; 7 nucleotides line up with TRBD2. This CDR3 is CASSLPSGDEQFF. CDR3 in DNA: TGCGCCAGCAGCCTTCCTAGCGGAGATGAGCAGTTCTTC.